Listed below are T cell receptor beta chains from one sample, sequenced in a study of CD8+ T cells in alopecia areata. Only in-frame clones appear in the TCRdb table, and some are missing; sequencing was by immunoSEQ multiplex PCR. The sample yields roughly 100,000 clones, about 61% seen once. The source was CD8+ T cells sorted from blood, collected around week 55, from a patient treated with tofacitinib. The receptors shown here come from a human donor with alopecia areata. Both conserved end residues are part of each CDR3. Each record gives: V gene, D gene, J gene, clone size, CDR3 DNA, CDR3 protein. D genes are given only for firm matches. Size tells how often a clone was seen (once, few, many) or the class of an expanded clone, and some rows leave it out.

v_gene: TRBV27
d_gene: TRBD1
j_gene: TRBJ2-7
abundance: NA
CDR3nt: TGTGCCAGCAGGCCAGGGACAGGGCTCTTGTATGAGCAGTACTTC
CDR3aa: CASRPGTGLLYEQYF

v_gene: TRBV2
d_gene: TRBD1
j_gene: TRBJ2-2
abundance: NA
CDR3nt: TGTGCCAGCAGGATTGCGACAGGGTTCACCGGGGAGCTGTTTTTT
CDR3aa: CASRIATGFTGELFF

v_gene: TRBV15
d_gene: NA
j_gene: TRBJ1-6
abundance: NA
CDR3nt: TGTGCCACCCAGAGGCCGGGAAGTTCACCCCTCCACTTT
CDR3aa: CATQRPGSSPLHF

v_gene: TRBV4-1
d_gene: TRBD2
j_gene: TRBJ2-7
abundance: NA
CDR3nt: TGCGCCAGCAGACGAAACGGGGGGGCCGGCGAGCAGTACTTC
CDR3aa: CASRRNGGAGEQYF

v_gene: TRBV5-6
d_gene: NA
j_gene: TRBJ1-2
abundance: NA
CDR3nt: TGTGCCAGCAGCTGGAGCAGGGGATATTTTTGGGGCTACACCTTC
CDR3aa: CASSWSRGYFWGYTF

v_gene: TRBV27
d_gene: TRBD1
j_gene: TRBJ2-5
abundance: NA
CDR3nt: TGTGCCAGCAGTTTATCCCCCAGGACAGGCACCCAAGAGACCCAGTACTTC
CDR3aa: CASSLSPRTGTQETQYF

v_gene: TRBV7-9
d_gene: NA
j_gene: TRBJ1-2
abundance: NA
CDR3nt: TGTGCCAGCAGCCACCAGGGGAGGGATGGCTACACCTTC
CDR3aa: CASSHQGRDGYTF

v_gene: TRBV9
d_gene: NA
j_gene: TRBJ2-2
abundance: NA
CDR3nt: TGTGCCAGCAGCGTAGTTAGCGGTGGGGAGCTGTTTTTT
CDR3aa: CASSVVSGGELFF

v_gene: TRBV27
d_gene: NA
j_gene: TRBJ1-6
abundance: NA
CDR3nt: TGTGCCAGCAGTCCCTTCGGACAGTTCTTTGGTTCACCCCTCCACTTT
CDR3aa: CASSPFGQFFGSPLHF

v_gene: TRBV7-8
d_gene: NA
j_gene: TRBJ2-2
abundance: NA
CDR3nt: TGTGCCAGCAGCTTTCAGGGCCCCACCGGGGAGCTGTTTTTT
CDR3aa: CASSFQGPTGELFF

v_gene: TRBV2
d_gene: NA
j_gene: TRBJ2-7
abundance: NA
CDR3nt: TGTGCCAGCTGGACGGACTCCTACGAGCAGTACTTC
CDR3aa: CASWTDSYEQYF

v_gene: TRBV11-2
d_gene: TRBD1
j_gene: TRBJ2-1
abundance: NA
CDR3nt: TGTGCCAGCAGCTTGGGGACAGGGGTGCAGTTCTTC
CDR3aa: CASSLGTGVQFF

v_gene: TRBV12-5
d_gene: NA
j_gene: TRBJ2-2
abundance: once
CDR3nt: TGTGCTAGTGTGACTACGAACACCGGGGAGCTGTTTTTT
CDR3aa: CASVTTNTGELFF

v_gene: TRBV10-1
d_gene: NA
j_gene: TRBJ2-7
abundance: NA
CDR3nt: TGCGCCAGCAGTGGGGGTGTCCGAGGGGGAAACTACGAGCAGTACTTC
CDR3aa: CASSGGVRGGNYEQYF

v_gene: TRBV9
d_gene: NA
j_gene: TRBJ2-5
abundance: NA
CDR3nt: TGTGCCAGCAGCGCCAGTCTGGGGGCCCAAGAGACCCAGTACTTC
CDR3aa: CASSASLGAQETQYF

v_gene: TRBV4-1
d_gene: NA
j_gene: TRBJ2-1
abundance: once
CDR3nt: TGCGCCAGCAGCGACGACCAGGGAGACAATGAGCAGTTCTTC
CDR3aa: CASSDDQGDNEQFF

v_gene: TRBV7-3
d_gene: TRBD2
j_gene: TRBJ2-1
abundance: NA
CDR3nt: TGTGCCAGCAGCTTAACAGGGACTAGCGGATACAATGAGCAGTTCTTC
CDR3aa: CASSLTGTSGYNEQFF

v_gene: TRBV27
d_gene: TRBD1
j_gene: TRBJ2-5
abundance: NA
CDR3nt: TGTGCCAGCAGCCCGGACAGGGGGTGGCAAGAGACCCAGTACTTC
CDR3aa: CASSPDRGWQETQYF